The source of this TCR beta chain is a study of post-analysis software for immune sequencing data. The CDR3 contains 14 residues. The germline CDR1 and CDR2 sequences are SGHDN and FVKESK. V was clipped by 1 base and J by 5 bases, with 11 bases between them. Built from TCR beta cDNA, the libraries had unique molecular identifiers in them. TCRdb re-derived calls from the PCR reads in MiXCR, one entry per CDR3 protein. The table lists approximately 350,000 distinct CDR3 sequences, roughly 38% of them singletons. In its sample, this clonotype was seen a few times. The antigen remains undetermined. Overall study findings and caveats: In patients, TRBV5-6, TRBV5-1 and TRBV20-1 belonged to five TRBV segments found more frequently than in controls. By F measure, strong co-clustering occurred among samples prepared in the same batch.

The chain combines TRBV14 with TRBJ2-5; TRBD1 is a possible D gene (6 bases). The sequenced sample consisted of blood. The source is a girl aged 10 to 17 with multiple sclerosis. In DNA, the CDR3 is TGTGCCAGCAGCCAAGTTGGGGGCGGCGAGACCCAGTACTTC. The encoded protein is CASSQVGGGETQYF.